This TCR beta chain was captured in a study of blood T cells in healthy people across ages. General study findings and limits: Roughly linearly, TCR beta diversity per million T cells fell as age increased. It was found that TCR beta diversity correlated strongly with the percentage of naive T cells.

Germline V gene lookup returns CDR1 SGHRS and CDR2 YFSETQ. There are 13 residues in the CDR3. V dropped 4 bases and J dropped 10; count of bases not matched to a gene: 8. For the second PCR, which ran for roughly 7 to 11 cycles, a sample-barcoded 5' primer and a J-beta primer mix were used. The template-switch adaptor, which had 12 random nucleotides, put a tag on each cDNA molecule. TCRdb reprocessed the 5' RACE reads via MiXCR and lists one record per CDR3 protein. Of 700,000 to 900,000 distinct CDR3 sequences listed, roughly 50% are singletons. This clonotype showed up just a few times. Its target is unknown.

This sequence joins TRBV5-1 and TRBJ2-1; TRBD1 matches at 7 bases. The clonotype comes from a man at least 80 years old in good health. The sample comprised blood. The CDR3, as DNA: TGCGCCAGCAGCATAGACAGGGTTGACGAGCAGTTCTTC. Translation: CASSIDRVDEQFF.